This TCR beta chain was captured in a study of CD4 and CD8 cells across lung adenocarcinoma regions. CDR1 and CDR2 from the germline V gene are SGHRS and YFSETQ. CDR3 length equals 11 residues. Donors had localized lung adenocarcinoma, a non-small cell lung cancer. TCRdb recomputed calls from the PCR reads with MiXCR, one row per CDR3 protein. The sample has 18,000 or so distinct CDR3 sequences, roughly half seen once. The sample was CD8+ T cells from the center of a lung tumor. This receptor was identified in a female donor with lung adenocarcinoma. The CD4 and CD8 labels of this study may be unreliable. The rearrangement joins TRBV5-1 to TRBJ2-1; D is uncertain. The J call is in doubt because the DNA end fits TRBJ2-5 better. The chain's CDR3 is CASSFQETQYF. The CDR3 DNA reads TGCGCCAGCAGCTTCCAAGAGACCCAGTACTTC.